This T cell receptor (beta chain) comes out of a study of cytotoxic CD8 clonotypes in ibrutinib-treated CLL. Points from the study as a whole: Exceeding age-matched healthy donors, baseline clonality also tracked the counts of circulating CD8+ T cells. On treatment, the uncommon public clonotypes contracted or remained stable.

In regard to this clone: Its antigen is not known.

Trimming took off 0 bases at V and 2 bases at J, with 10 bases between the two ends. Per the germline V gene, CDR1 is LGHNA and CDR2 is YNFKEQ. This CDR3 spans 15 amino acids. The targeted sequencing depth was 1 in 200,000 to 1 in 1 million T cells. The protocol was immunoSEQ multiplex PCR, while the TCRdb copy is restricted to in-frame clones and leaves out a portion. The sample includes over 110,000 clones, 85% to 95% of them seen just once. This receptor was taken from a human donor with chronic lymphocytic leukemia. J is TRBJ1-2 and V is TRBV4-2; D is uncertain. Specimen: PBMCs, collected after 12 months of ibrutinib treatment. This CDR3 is CASSQDKGSNYGYTF. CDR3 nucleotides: TGTGCCAGCAGCCAAGATAAGGGCAGCAACTATGGCTACACCTTC.